This T cell receptor (beta chain) appears in the sequencing data of a study of blood T cell repertoires in COVID-19 (TCRdb year 2020). Regarding the research as a whole: The collaborator samples originated in the United States, Italy and Spain and spanned the acute and convalescent phases of COVID-19. The material from the prospective study consisted of cDNA or gDNA derived from T cells, B-cell-depleted T cells, or PBMCs. Deeply sampled blood TCRbeta repertoires from subjects exposed to, actively infected with, or recovered from COVID-19 were included in the dataset. Samples came from the ongoing ImmuneRACE study (first 160 participants) plus 1,254 subjects from 6 global collaborators. The repertoires were made available in a free public database intended to serve as a resource for research on the immune response to SARS-CoV-2. Where HLA class I and class II types were available, the types were taken from metadata supplied by the sample provider, not from assay-based typing. Nearly every sample came with metadata listing a de-identified subject ID, COVID-19 status, age in years and sex.

Details on this clone: Its recognized antigen is unknown. Base qualities are not at hand, and no much larger clone is one base apart.

From the cysteine through the phenylalanine, the CDR3 covers 16 amino acids. Left in the record is the CDR3 DNA by itself, 48 bases read in frame from the first base. Deletion took 6 bases off V and 9 bases off J, with a span of 24 bases between the germline ends. From a lookup of the germline V gene, CDR1 and CDR2 are SGHTA and FQGTGA. What the research found in general, with its limitations: How much clinical and demographic metadata was included differed by source and by participant, and the metadata was provided uncurated.

TCRbeta CDR3 regions were amplified from genomic DNA using the immunoSEQ Assay, a bias-controlled multiplex PCR. Concerning the study's data processing: The number of nucleated cells in each sample was estimated by amplification of reference gene primers within the assay. To quantify the absolute abundance of each unique TCRbeta CDR3 rearrangement, sequence reads were collapsed and filtered. Productive Simpson clonality was computed per sample as the square root of Simpson's diversity index over productive rearrangements. The table was pulled from immuneACCESS by TCRdb, which kept in-frame rearrangements only. Such tables lose some clones; where checked, under half of the loss comes from unresolved V genes, and the rest has no known cause. D and trimming come from the DNA, and the V and J calls and clone size come from that table. The sample yields more than 30,000 clones; about nine tenths were counted once. The leading ten clones occupy more than 20% of the sample.

The collaborating institutions used their own protocols to collect whole blood in K2EDTA tubes. For TCRbeta analysis, collaborators shipped samples in one of three forms: frozen whole blood, isolated PBMCs, or DNA extracted from either of those sample types. The material sequenced was peripheral blood. The sequence joins TRBV7-3 to TRBJ2-4, with no confidently assigned D gene. The TCR sequence derives from a man between 50 and 59 years old with active or convalescent COVID-19. The sequenced DNA: TGTGCCAGCAGTCCCACCCACGTGGTAGATGGTCTCATTCAGTACTTC. It specifies CASSPTHVVDGLIQYF. Extended through the reference TRBV7-3 and TRBJ2-4 proteins, this CDR3 yields the full variable domain: GAGVSQTPSNKVTEKGKYVELRCDPISGHTALYWYRQSLGQGPEFLIYFQGTGAADDSGLPNDRFFAVRPEGSVSTLKIQRTERGDSAVYLCASSPTHVVDGLIQYFGAGTRLSVL.